This is a list of T cell receptor beta chains from one sample in a study of T cells in localized non-small cell lung cancer. Assay used: immunoSEQ multiplex PCR; TCRdb lists only in-frame clones, some missing. The sample lists 35,000 or so clones; about 90% were seen once. Specimen: peripheral blood, collected before any cancer treatment. These receptors all come from a man between 40 and 75 years old with stage I lung adenocarcinoma. Both conserved end residues are trimmed from each CDR3. The order of the fields is CDR3 protein, J gene, V gene.

CDR3: ASSQDSNRGKYYGYT; J: TRBJ1-2; V: TRBV14
CDR3: ASGLVGIGTEKLF; J: TRBJ1-4; V: TRBV12-5
CDR3: ASGSGNTEAF; J: TRBJ1-1; V: TRBV12-5
CDR3: ASSPGSGGDTEAF; J: TRBJ1-1; V: TRBV2
CDR3: ASSLGIGDQETQY; J: TRBJ2-5; V: TRBV11-2
CDR3: ASHRDSLGSYEQY; J: TRBJ2-7; V: TRBV6-1
CDR3: ASARTQGVNSPLH; J: TRBJ1-6; V: TRBV6-1
CDR3: ASSPGGGTDGYT; J: TRBJ1-2; V: TRBV5-1
CDR3: ASSLGHSPRGEQF; J: TRBJ2-1; V: TRBV11-2
CDR3: ASSPGAGAGNTIY; J: TRBJ1-3; V: TRBV6-4
CDR3: ASSSTRDEQY; J: TRBJ2-7; V: TRBV19
CDR3: ASSPQGFPYGYT; J: TRBJ1-2; V: TRBV18
CDR3: ASSKQGLAGSYEQY; J: TRBJ2-7; V: TRBV7-8
CDR3: ASSAQQAANSPLH; J: TRBJ1-6; V: TRBV5-8
CDR3: ASGLGGGSGNTIY; J: TRBJ1-3; V: TRBV12-5
CDR3: ASSTPGQPTNYGYT; J: TRBJ1-2; V: TRBV19
CDR3: ASSRDSNQPQH; J: TRBJ1-5; V: TRBV6-1
CDR3: ASSSGGMVNEQF; J: TRBJ2-1; V: TRBV6-4
CDR3: ASSPSLGNTEAF; J: TRBJ1-1; V: TRBV19
CDR3: ASSARSGRGNTIY; J: TRBJ1-3; V: TRBV2
CDR3: ASNPQGDGELF; J: TRBJ2-2; V: TRBV19
CDR3: ASSILDGTGGEKLF; J: TRBJ1-4; V: TRBV19
CDR3: ASSLEWSSKTYEQY; J: TRBJ2-7; V: TRBV11-2
CDR3: ASSVLRGGGNEQF; J: TRBJ2-1; V: TRBV2
CDR3: AWSVGTGTSSGETQY; J: TRBJ2-5; V: TRBV30
CDR3: ASSPGGGQGAKETQY; J: TRBJ2-5; V: TRBV27
CDR3: ASSARTGETNEKLF; J: TRBJ1-4; V: TRBV9
CDR3: ASSLESGGELF; J: TRBJ2-2; V: TRBV27
CDR3: ASSLVSLNTGELF; J: TRBJ2-2; V: TRBV7-2
CDR3: ASSQGGQGNSPLH; J: TRBJ1-6; V: TRBV19
CDR3: ASRIPGLGTEAF; J: TRBJ1-1; V: TRBV6-1
CDR3: ASSRTDLTGPEAF; J: TRBJ1-1; V: TRBV7-3
CDR3: ASSYYRNRPGDEQY; J: TRBJ2-7; V: TRBV5-8
CDR3: ASSRTAQGARFYT; J: TRBJ1-2; V: TRBV19
CDR3: ASSLIGDGWSKEQY; J: TRBJ2-7; V: TRBV5-6
CDR3: ATTRRTSGNTIY; J: TRBJ1-3; V: TRBV10-3
CDR3: ASSPTGGDNEQF; J: TRBJ2-1; V: TRBV9
CDR3: ASSVGRGTVNTEAF; J: TRBJ1-1; V: TRBV2
CDR3: ASSGTSGEKNEQF; J: TRBJ2-1; V: TRBV2
CDR3: ASSFLRPQAGELF; J: TRBJ2-2; V: TRBV5-1
CDR3: ASSLGGVTAGSEAF; J: TRBJ1-1; V: TRBV5-5
CDR3: ASSLGESRNQPQH; J: TRBJ1-5; V: TRBV7-8
CDR3: ASSDRDYSNQPQH; J: TRBJ1-5; V: TRBV7-2
CDR3: ASSVDLGQGSEQY; J: TRBJ2-7; V: TRBV9
CDR3: ASSFSGGGYEQY; J: TRBJ2-7; V: TRBV5-6